This TCR beta chain came from a study of beta chain features in type 1 diabetes (dated by TCRdb to the late 2010s). At the level of the whole study: Mean age, gender distribution, total cell number and subset yield did not differ between patients and healthy donors. A total of some 110 million sorted cells were examined across all samples, and a strong correlation was observed between cell number per subset and RNA yield. In the study, recently diagnosed type 1 diabetes patients and matched healthy donors were compared on the TCRB repertoires of their sorted circulating CD4+ T cell subsets. Naive and central memory subsets were obtained from all 30 or so donors, but regulatory and stem cell-like memory subsets were isolated from only 8 patients and 8 healthy donors. General conclusions and limits of the study: PCR might favor shorter templates, but patient and control samples were amplified and corrected together, so any skew would affect both groups equally. In all four CD4+ subsets, TCRB CDR3 length was moderately but significantly shorter in type 1 diabetes patients. Because small numbers of individuals were included in the HLA sub-analyses, any influence of HLA type on TCRB rearrangement was left unresolved. Patients with type 1 diabetes made fewer insertions and deleted more nucleotides at VDJ recombination sites, implying thymic rearrangement abnormalities. The naive, central memory and regulatory TCRB repertoires appeared to resemble one another more closely among patients than among healthy donors. Because cDNA was sequenced instead of genomic DNA, highly expressing activated cells could be over-represented, though the groups showed no difference in activation or CD3 levels.

The High Capacity cDNA Reverse Transcription Kit was used to reverse transcribe all of the isolated RNA, meaning that expressed TCRB transcripts were what got sequenced. Deep immunoSEQ sequencing was performed on naive, central memory and regulatory T cell samples, with an average of roughly 4 million total reads per sample. After sorted cells were lysed in RLT buffer, RNA was extracted with DNase-treated RNeasy Micro or Mini kits, with the choice depending on cell number. To prevent cross-contamination, every cell subset was processed on its own, while patient and healthy donor samples were processed together. The immunoSEQ multiplex PCR was used to amplify TCRB sequences from cDNA, generating 87-bp fragments that spanned the CDR3 region. Amplicons were sequenced on the Illumina HiSeq platform. The original pipeline was this. PCR bias was computationally corrected using synthetic template baselines, reads within Hamming distance 2 were collapsed, and singletons that could not be merged were discarded. Reads were aligned against IMGT to assign V, D and J genes, CDR3 length and insertions or deletions at six rearrangement sites. Clonotype counts were normalized to sorted cell number within each subset before computing true diversity and Gini coefficients with the tcR R package. Repertoire sharing was quantified using the overlap coefficient calculated on TCRB nucleotide sequences. As a proxy for the pre-selection repertoire, out-of-frame TCRB sequences from naive cells were analyzed. TCRdb mirrors the immuneACCESS table, restricted to in-frame sequences. Some clones are absent from its copies; in checked studies, under half trace to an unresolved V gene, and the reason for the others is unknown. That table is the source of V, J and clone size, and D and trimming were worked out from the DNA. Present in this sample are more than 350,000 clones, 9.5% to 12% of which were seen just once. The ten largest clones add up to 0.045% to 0.06% of the sample.

Remarks on this clone: Its antigen specificity is not known. Sequence at one end of the junction differs from germline and may be a read error. The same CDR3 arises from other DNA sequences in this sample as well.

CDR1 and CDR2 are drawn from the germline V gene: SQVTM, ANQGSEA. The CDR3 covers 14 residues, taking in both the cysteine and the phenylalanine. Just the 42-base CDR3 DNA is kept, in frame starting at base 1. A single peripheral blood draw of around 120 mL on average was collected from each donor into heparinised tubes. A BD FACSAria II and a panel including CD45RO, CCR7, CD25, CD127, CD95 and CD27 were used to sort naive, central memory, regulatory and stem cell-like memory CD4+ T cells. A purity above 95% was achieved for all sorted populations. PBMCs were isolated immediately by Lymphoprep density gradient centrifugation and stained directly without culture. Samples were stained and sorted in pairs, with one healthy donor and one patient per experiment, so that batch effects were minimized.

The receptor's source is a woman younger than 35 in good health. The chain was built from TRBV29-1 and TRBJ2-3, with a weak D call of TRBD1 (6 bases match). The sequencing input was naive CD4+ T cells from blood. The cell subset or site label, read with the paper, signifies: true naive CD4+ T cells. The CDR3: CSVTGLLDTDTQYF. The sequenced DNA: TGCAGCGTCACAGGGTTGCTGGACACAGATACACAGTATTTT.